One sample yielded the 14 T cell receptor beta chains listed below, sequenced in a study of a mutant IDH1 vaccine in newly diagnosed glioma. Their target antigens are unknown. Clones were read by immunoSEQ multiplex PCR, and TCRdb kept only the in-frame ones, dropping some. The table records over 55,000 clones, more than 80% of them present only once. The time point was: week 11, during vaccination. Vaccinated patients received 300 ug of mutant IDH1 20-mer peptide per dose, with topical imiquimod. Sequences were derived from PBMCs, sampled from a glioma patient whose treatment included an IDH1 peptide vaccine. The receptors originated from a man between 25 and 39 years old with glioma.

The CDR3 sequence is CASSPHEVGLGYNEQFF. DNA of the CDR3: TGCGCCAGCAGCCCCCACGAGGTCGGCCTGGGGTACAATGAGCAGTTCTTC. This chain connects TRBV4-3 to TRBJ2-1, with unresolved D. Germline V gene lookup returns CDR1 LGHNA and CDR2 YSLEER. The CDR3 loop spans 17 amino acids. Trimming cost V 4 bases and J 4 bases, with 20 bases left between them.

This rearrangement joins TRBV5-8 to TRBJ2-7, with D unclear. The CDR3 is made up of 14 amino acids. V dropped 4 bases and J dropped 0 bases, with 11 bases sitting between them. Germline V CDR1 and CDR2: SGHTS, YDEGEE. The CDR3 DNA reads TGTGCCAGCAGCCGCTCCGACCCCTCCTACGAGCAGTACTTC. This codes for CASSRSDPSYEQYF.

This CDR3 reads CASSATGSEAFF. The CDR3 region has the DNA TGTGCCAGCAGCGCGACAGGGTCTGAAGCTTTCTTT. V and J are TRBV9 and TRBJ1-1; 7 nucleotides line up with TRBD1. Germline CDR1 and CDR2: SGDLS and YYNGEE. This CDR3 has 12 residues. V was pared by 3 bases and J by 6 bases, with 2 bases of the junction left unmatched.

The chain is built from TRBV6-1 and TRBJ2-2; the D gene is possibly TRBD2 (5 bases). In germline, CDR1 is MNHNS, CDR2 SASEGT. The CDR3 consists of 16 residues. Trimming left V 0 bases short and J 6 bases short, with 14 bases between. DNA of the CDR3: TGTGCCAGCAGTGAAGCGACTGCGAGGGCGGCCGGGGAGCTGTTTTTT. Protein: CASSEATARAAGELFF.

The rearrangement joins TRBV4-2 to TRBJ2-2, with D possibly being TRBD1 or TRBD2 (5 bases each). Germline CDR1 LGHNA, CDR2 YNFKEQ. The CDR3 has 16 residues. V lost 6 bases to trimming and J lost 4 bases, with 18 bases between them. CDR3 coding DNA: TGTGCCAGCAGTCCAAAGAGGGGACCTGGCACCGGGGAGCTGTTTTTT. Translating it yields CASSPKRGPGTGELFF.

This chain uses TRBV28 with TRBJ2-7; D gene unclear. The CDR3 is 14 residues long. Per the germline V gene, CDR1 is MDHEN and CDR2 is SYDVKM. V was pared by 2 bases and J by 2 bases, with 10 bases between. This CDR3 reads CASSLMYRAYEQYF. The CDR3 bases are TGTGCCAGCAGTTTAATGTACAGAGCCTACGAGCAGTACTTC.

This clone was recorded only once. The gene calls are TRBV5-4 and TRBJ2-3; weak D call: TRBD1 (6 bases). The CDR3 length is 15 residues. V was pared by 1 base and J by 2 bases, with 11 bases between. From germline, CDR1 is SGHNT and CDR2 YYREEE (reference sequence). The CDR3 reads CASSLSRGITDTQYF. In nucleotides, the CDR3 is TGTGCCAGCAGCTTGTCCAGGGGCATCACAGATACGCAGTATTTT.

Note on this clone: Other DNA sequences within the sample encode an identical CDR3. This chain connects TRBV9 to TRBJ1-5, with 7 nucleotides matching TRBD1. The CDR3 has 14 residues. V was pared by 2 bases and J by 7 bases, with 6 bases of the junction left unmatched. From germline, CDR1 is SGDLS and CDR2 YYNGEE. The CDR3 spells CASSVGGGGQPQHF. CDR3 bases: TGTGCCAGCAGCGTCGGGGGAGGGGGCCAGCCCCAGCATTTT.

The chain employs TRBV5-5 and TRBJ1-2, with 9 positions matching TRBD1. V was pared by 1 base and J by 4 bases, with 2 bases of the junction left unmatched. This CDR3 has 14 residues. CDR1 SGHKS and CDR2 YYEKEE come from the germline V gene (reference sequence). Here the CDR3 DNA reads TGTGCCAGCAGCTTGCAGGGACAGGGCTATGGCTACACCTTC. Translated, it gives CASSLQGQGYGYTF.

The V gene is TRBV7-3, the J gene TRBJ1-1; TRBD1 matches 8 bases. The CDR3 is made up of 15 amino acids. CDR1 SGHTA and CDR2 FQGTGA come from the germline V gene. The junction had 6 bases not matched to a gene; V was cut back by 5 bases and J by 1 base. As DNA, the CDR3 is TGTGCCAGCAGCGCAACAGGGGGGTCGAACACTGAAGCTTTCTTT. Translated: CASSATGGSNTEAFF.

The CDR3 sequence is CASRKTGQVGYF. The CDR3 DNA follows: TGTGCCAGCAGAAAAACGGGACAGGTTGGGTATTTT. The chain joins TRBV27 to TRBJ2-3, with TRBD1 matching over 8 bases. The germline gives CDR1 MNHEY, CDR2 SMNVEV (reference sequence). V lost 6 bases to trimming and J lost 14 bases; unmatched junction nucleotides: 10. There are 12 residues in the CDR3.

The chain links TRBV18 to TRBJ2-7, with 10 bases aligning to TRBD1. Germline lookup yields CDR1 KGHSH and CDR2 LQKENI. The CDR3 runs 15 residues. Germline trimming cut 3 bases from V and 2 bases from J; bases unmatched to any gene: 4. For the CDR3, the DNA is TGTGCCAGCTCACCGATGGGACAGGGGACCTACGAGCAGTACTTC. It codes for CASSPMGQGTYEQYF.

The CDR3 coding sequence is TGTGCCAGCACCCAGGGACACACCAAAAGCTACGAGCAGTACTTC. Its protein product is CASTQGHTKSYEQYF. The V and J genes are TRBV2 and TRBJ2-7; a weak D match, TRBD1 (6 bases). Germline lookup yields CDR1 SNHLY and CDR2 FYNNEI. Trimming left V 7 bases short and J 3 bases short, with 19 bases between. The CDR3 is made up of 15 amino acids. The full variable domain, in which reference TRBV2 and TRBJ2-7 provide the parts outside the CDR3, is EPEVTQTPSHQVTQMGQEVILRCVPISNHLYFYWYRQILGQKVEFLVSFYNNEISEKSEIFDDQFSVERPDGSNFTLKIRSTKLEDSAMYFCASTQGHTKSYEQYFGPGTRLTVT.

The chain is built from TRBV4-1 and TRBJ1-2; no clear D. Trimming took 0 bases from V and 2 from J, leaving 10 bases between them. This CDR3 contains 15 residues. The germline CDR1 and CDR2 sequences are MGHRA and YSYEKL. In DNA, the CDR3 is TGCGCCAGCAGCCAAGATCGTCCCAGAAACTATGGCTACACCTTC. This encodes CASSQDRPRNYGYTF.